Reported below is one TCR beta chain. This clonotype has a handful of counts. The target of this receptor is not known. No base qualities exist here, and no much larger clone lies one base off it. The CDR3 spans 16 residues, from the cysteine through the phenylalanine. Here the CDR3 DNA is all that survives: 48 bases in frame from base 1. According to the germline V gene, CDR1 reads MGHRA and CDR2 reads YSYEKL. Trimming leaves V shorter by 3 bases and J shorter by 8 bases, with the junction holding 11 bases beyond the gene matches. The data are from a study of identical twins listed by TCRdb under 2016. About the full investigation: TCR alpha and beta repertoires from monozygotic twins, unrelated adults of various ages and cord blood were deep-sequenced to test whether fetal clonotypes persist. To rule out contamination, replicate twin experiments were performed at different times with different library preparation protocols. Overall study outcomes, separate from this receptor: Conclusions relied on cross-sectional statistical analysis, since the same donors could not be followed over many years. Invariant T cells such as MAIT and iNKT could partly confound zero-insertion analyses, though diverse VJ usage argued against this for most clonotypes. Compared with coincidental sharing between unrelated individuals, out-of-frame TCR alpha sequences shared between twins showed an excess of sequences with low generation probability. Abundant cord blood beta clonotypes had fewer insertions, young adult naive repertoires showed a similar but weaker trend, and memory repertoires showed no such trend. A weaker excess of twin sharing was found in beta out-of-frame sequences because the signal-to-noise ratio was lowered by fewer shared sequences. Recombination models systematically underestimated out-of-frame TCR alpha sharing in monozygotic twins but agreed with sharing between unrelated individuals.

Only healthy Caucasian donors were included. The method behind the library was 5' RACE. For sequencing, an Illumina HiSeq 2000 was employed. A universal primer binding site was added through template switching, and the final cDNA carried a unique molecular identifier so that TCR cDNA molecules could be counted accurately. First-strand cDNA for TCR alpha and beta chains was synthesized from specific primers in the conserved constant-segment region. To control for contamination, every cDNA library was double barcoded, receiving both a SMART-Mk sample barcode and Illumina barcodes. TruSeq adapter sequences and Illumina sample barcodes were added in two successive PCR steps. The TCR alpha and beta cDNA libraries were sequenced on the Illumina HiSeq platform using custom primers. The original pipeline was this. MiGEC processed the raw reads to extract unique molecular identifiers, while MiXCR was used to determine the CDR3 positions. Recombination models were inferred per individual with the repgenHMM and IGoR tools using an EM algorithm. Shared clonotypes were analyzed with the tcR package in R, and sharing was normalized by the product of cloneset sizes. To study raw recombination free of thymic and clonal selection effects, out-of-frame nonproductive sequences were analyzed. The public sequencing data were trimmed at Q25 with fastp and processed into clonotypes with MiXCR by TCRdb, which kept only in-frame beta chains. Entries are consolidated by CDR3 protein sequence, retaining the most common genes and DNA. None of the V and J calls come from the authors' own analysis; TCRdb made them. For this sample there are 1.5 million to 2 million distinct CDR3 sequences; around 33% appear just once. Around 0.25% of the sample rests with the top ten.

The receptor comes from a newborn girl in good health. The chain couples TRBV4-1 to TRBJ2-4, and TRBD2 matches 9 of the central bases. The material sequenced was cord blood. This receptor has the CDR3 CASSQPREGRKDIQYF. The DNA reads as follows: TGCGCCAGCAGCCAGCCGCGGGAGGGCCGGAAAGACATTCAGTACTTC.